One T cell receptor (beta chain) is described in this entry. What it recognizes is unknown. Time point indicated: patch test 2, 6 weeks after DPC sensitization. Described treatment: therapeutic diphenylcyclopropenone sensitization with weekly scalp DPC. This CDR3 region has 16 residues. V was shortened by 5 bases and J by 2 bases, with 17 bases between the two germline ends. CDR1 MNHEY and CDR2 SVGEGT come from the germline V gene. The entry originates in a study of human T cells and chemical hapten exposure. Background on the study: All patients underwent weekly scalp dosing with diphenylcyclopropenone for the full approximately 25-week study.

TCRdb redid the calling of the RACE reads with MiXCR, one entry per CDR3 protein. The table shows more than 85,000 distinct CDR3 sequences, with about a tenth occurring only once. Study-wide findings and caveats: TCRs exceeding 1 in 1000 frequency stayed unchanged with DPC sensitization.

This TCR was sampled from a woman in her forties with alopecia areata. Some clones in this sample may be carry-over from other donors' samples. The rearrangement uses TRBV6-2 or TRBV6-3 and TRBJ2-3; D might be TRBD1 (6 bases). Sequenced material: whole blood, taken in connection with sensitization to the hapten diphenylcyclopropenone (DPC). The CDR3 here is CASSTAGTPFTDTQYF. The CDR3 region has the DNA TGTGCCAGCAGTACTGCCGGGACACCCTTCACAGATACGCAGTATTTT.